This T cell receptor beta chain was recorded in a study of blood T cells in healthy people across ages. Study findings and constraints: Naive CD4+ cells and diversity were both higher in long-lived donors than in aged donors. TCR beta diversity tracked closely with naive T cell percentage.

Remarks on this clonotype: Its antigen is as yet unknown.

The CDR3 covers 13 residues. Germline assignment: CDR1 SGHRS and CDR2 YFSETQ. Trimming shortened V by 2 bases and J by 8 bases, and 13 bases separated the two germline ends. Every participating donor contributed about 10 milliliters of peripheral blood through a draw. For the second PCR, which ran for roughly 6 to 12 cycles, a sample-barcoded 5' primer and a J-beta primer mix were used. TCRdb passed the 5' RACE reads through MiXCR, listing each CDR3 protein once. The top ten clones hold over 2% of a sample with under 2,000,000 distinct CDR3 sequences, 40% to 55% of them seen once. This chain connects TRBV5-1 to TRBJ1-2; TRBD1 might be the D (5 bases). This clonotype originated in a woman aged 35 to 49 in good health. The material sequenced was blood. CDR3 bases: TGCGCCAGCAGCTTATGGGGGAGGACCGGCTACACCTTC. As protein: CASSLWGRTGYTF.